A selection of T cell receptor beta chains follows, all from one sample in a study of cytomegalovirus exposure and HLA in healthy donors. Produced via immunoSEQ multiplex PCR; TCRdb's table is partial and in-frame only. Of about 220,000 clones in the sample, about 91% were seen once. Material for sequencing was PBMCs. The receptor set was obtained from a woman aged 18-29 years in good health and CMV-seronegative. Each CDR3 is given with its conserved first and last residue. The D gene is left open where the match is weak. A clone size is listed for some rows: how often the clone was seen (once, few, many), or a class if it is expanded.

>.|TRBJ2-2|TRBV28|.
TGTGCCAGCAGTTTCCCCAGGGAGGCCGGGGAGCTGTTTTTT
CASSFPREAGELFF
>.|TRBJ2-6|TRBV5-1|.
TGCGCCAGCAGCTTGGGGCAGGGGCTGTCTGGGGCCAACGTCCTGACTTTC
CASSLGQGLSGANVLTF
>TRBD1|TRBJ1-1|TRBV6-1|few
TGTGCCAGCGGACGGACAGGGCGCCCTGAAGCTTTCTTT
CASGRTGRPEAFF
>TRBD1|TRBJ2-2|TRBV4-2|.
TGTGCCAGCAGCCAAGTAGGGGCAGGGGGCGGACCCGGGGAGCTGTTTTTT
CASSQVGAGGGPGELFF
>TRBD2|TRBJ2-1|TRBV11-2|.
TGTGCCAGCAGCTCCTCGGGACTAGCGGGGGTTAACGAGCAGTTCTTC
CASSSSGLAGVNEQFF
>.|TRBJ1-4|TRBV27|.
TGTGCCAGCAGCCCGACAGGCTTTAATGAAAAACTGTTTTTT
CASSPTGFNEKLFF
>TRBD2|TRBJ2-7|TRBV7-2|.
TGTGCCAGCAGCCCGGGGACTAATCGGTTAGGGGAGCAGTACTTC
CASSPGTNRLGEQYF
>.|TRBJ2-7|TRBV7-7|.
TGTGCTAGCAGCTTAGGGGCGGACAGCTCCTACGAGCAGTACTTC
CASSLGADSSYEQYF
>.|TRBJ1-1|TRBV28|.
TGTGCCAGCAGTTTAGCTGCCGGGACTCCGAGTCTAGCTTTCTTT
CASSLAAGTPSLAFF
>.|TRBJ1-1|TRBV6-5|.
TGTGCCAGCAGTTATCCGGGTGAAGCTTTCTTT
CASSYPGEAFF
>TRBD1|TRBJ1-3|TRBV5-1|.
TGCGCCAGCAGCCAGGGACAGATCTCTGGAAACACCATATATTTT
CASSQGQISGNTIYF
>TRBD2|TRBJ2-3|TRBV29-1|.
TGCAGCGTTGAAGATGAGCAATTCAGCGGGAGGTTTACAGATACGCAGTATTTT
CSVEDEQFSGRFTDTQYF
>.|TRBJ1-5|TRBV19|.
TGTGCCAGCACAGGTTTACGAGGCGATGGTAATCAGCCCCAGCATTTT
CASTGLRGDGNQPQHF
>TRBD2|TRBJ2-5|TRBV28|.
TGTGCCAGCTCCCCAGAACTAGCGGGAGAAGAGACCCAGTACTTC
CASSPELAGEETQYF
>.|TRBJ1-2|TRBV2|few
TGTGCCAGCAGGATGGGCAGGCGGGCCGGCTACACCTTC
CASRMGRRAGYTF
>TRBD2|TRBJ2-3|TRBV2|once
TGTGCCAGTCTTCTAGCGGGAGGGCCAGATACGCAGTATTTT
CASLLAGGPDTQYF
>.|TRBJ1-1|TRBV29-1|.
TGCAGCGCCCAGGGTTTGAACACTGAAGCTTTCTTT
CSAQGLNTEAFF
>.|TRBJ1-2|TRBV28|.
TGTGCCAGCAGTTTAGGCCAGTCAAGTGGCTACACCTTC
CASSLGQSSGYTF
>.|TRBJ2-1|TRBV27|.
TGTGCCAGCGGGGGACTGGGGGAAAAGAACAATGAGCAGTTCTTC
CASGGLGEKNNEQFF
>TRBD1|TRBJ2-1|TRBV5-1|.
TGCGCCAGCAGCCCTCGGACAGGGCCCTACAATGAGCAGTTCTTC
CASSPRTGPYNEQFF
>.|TRBJ2-7|TRBV6-1|once
TGTGCCAGCAGTACCGGGTACGGTGGAGCCCACGAGCAGTACTTC
CASSTGYGGAHEQYF
>TRBD1|TRBJ1-2|TRBV19|.
TGTGCCAGTAGTATAACTCCCGGGACAGGGGGTTTATTCTATGGCTACACCTTC
CASSITPGTGGLFYGYTF
>.|TRBJ1-2|TRBV7-9|few
TGTGCCAGCAGCTTAATCGGTGCATATGGCTACACCTTC
CASSLIGAYGYTF
>.|TRBJ1-4|TRBV27|.
TGTGCCAGCAGAGTCTGGGGGCCGGCTAATGAAAAACTGTTTTTT
CASRVWGPANEKLFF
>TRBD2|TRBJ2-2|TRBV4-1|.
TGCGCCAGCAGCCACCCAAGCGGGAGGGGCACCGGGGAGCTGCTTTTT
CASSHPSGRGTGELLF
>TRBD1|TRBJ1-4|TRBV28|.
TGTGCCAGCAGTGCTCCTCGACAGGGGAGAGAAAAACTGTTTTTT
CASSAPRQGREKLFF
>.|TRBJ2-2|TRBV5-4|.
TGTGCCAGCAGCTTGGTGTCGCAGGCGCCCACCGGGGAGCTGTTTTTT
CASSLVSQAPTGELFF
>.|TRBJ2-3|TRBV6-5|once
TGTGCCATCAGACGAGGCCAGAGAAGCACAGATACGCAGTATTTT
CAIRRGQRSTDTQYF
>.|TRBJ1-3|TRBV11-2|once
TGTGCCAGCAGCTTCATCAGGGGTTGGAGCTCTGGAAACACCATATATTTT
CASSFIRGWSSGNTIYF
>.|TRBJ2-7|TRBV6-1|few
TGTGCCAGCAGTGAAGGTATCGTGCGGGAGCAGTACTTC
CASSEGIVREQYF
>.|TRBJ1-2|TRBV2|.
TGTGCCAGCAAAGCGGATAACTCTCGATATGGCTACACCTTC
CASKADNSRYGYTF
>.|TRBJ2-7|TRBV15|.
TGTGCCACCAGCGCCCCGTCGAGCTACGAGCAGTACTTC
CATSAPSSYEQYF
>.|TRBJ1-5|TRBV2|.
TGTGCCAGCCAGGGGAACAATCAGCCCCAGCATTTT
CASQGNNQPQHF
>.|TRBJ1-5|TRBV10-1|once
TGCGCCAGCCGGGATAGCAATCAGCCCCAGCATTTT
CASRDSNQPQHF
>TRBD2|TRBJ2-1|TRBV19|.
TGTGCCAGTAGTCCAACTAGCGGGTGGGAGCAGTTCTTC
CASSPTSGWEQFF
>TRBD2|TRBJ2-7|TRBV29-1|.
TGCAGCGCCCTCCTAGCGGGAGCCTACGAGCAGTACTTC
CSALLAGAYEQYF
>TRBD1|TRBJ1-2|TRBV6-1|.
TGTGCCAGCAGTGAGATCACAGGGGGCAGCTGGCACACCTTC
CASSEITGGSWHTF
>TRBD1|TRBJ1-4|TRBV4-2|.
TGTGCCAGCAGCCACGGACAGGGAAGAAATGAAAAACTGTTTTTT
CASSHGQGRNEKLFF
>TRBD1|TRBJ1-2|TRBV30|.
TGTGCCTGGAGTGGGACGGGACAGGCAAACTATGGCTACACCTTC
CAWSGTGQANYGYTF
>TRBD1|TRBJ2-2|TRBV6-6|.
TGTGCCAGCAGTTACGCAGACAGGGTTGGGGAGCTGTTTTTT
CASSYADRVGELFF
>.|TRBJ2-1|TRBV27|.
TGTGCCAGCAGTTTCTACCCCCCCGGCTACAATGAGCAGTTCTTC
CASSFYPPGYNEQFF
>.|TRBJ2-2|TRBV4-1|.
TGCGCCAGCAGCCAAGGTAGACTACGCACCGGGGAGCTGTTTTTT
CASSQGRLRTGELFF
>.|TRBJ2-7|TRBV7-3|.
TGTGCCAGCAGCTCTGGAGGGGCGGCCGAGCAGTACTTC
CASSSGGAAEQYF
>.|TRBJ1-4|TRBV9|.
TGTGCCAGCAGCCCAGGGACAACTAATGAAAAACTGTTTTTT
CASSPGTTNEKLFF
>.|TRBJ2-2|TRBV18|.
TGTGCCAGCTCACCCAGGGTCGAGAGTCACGGGGAGCTGTTTTTT
CASSPRVESHGELFF
>.|TRBJ1-2|TRBV7-6|once
TGTGCCAGCAGCTCTCTAGGGGTGCGGGGTGCGAATGGCTACACCTTC
CASSSLGVRGANGYTF
>TRBD2|TRBJ2-2|TRBV28|.
TGTGCCAGCAGGACCGGGACTAGCGGGAAGGTAACCGGGGAGCTGTTTTTT
CASRTGTSGKVTGELFF
>TRBD2|TRBJ2-7|TRBV5-1|.
TGCGCCAGCGGCCGGGGGGGAGCGGGAGGCGACGAGCAGTACTTC
CASGRGGAGGDEQYF
>TRBD1|TRBJ2-3|TRBV7-9|.
TGTGCCAGCAGCCGGGGACAGGGGGAAACAGATACGCAGTATTTT
CASSRGQGETDTQYF
>.|TRBJ2-2|TRBV27|once
TGTGCCAGCAGTTATTACGGGGAGCTGTTTTTT
CASSYYGELFF
>TRBD2|TRBJ2-3|TRBV11-2|.
TGTGCCAGCAGCGTTAACACCGGGACTAGCGGGTATACGCAGTATTTT
CASSVNTGTSGYTQYF
>.|TRBJ2-7|TRBV18|.
TGTGCCAGCTCCTCTAAAACTCAGGGGACCTACGAGCAGTACTTC
CASSSKTQGTYEQYF
>.|TRBJ2-5|TRBV14|.
TGTGCCAGCAGCTACAGGAGCCCCCAAGAGACCCAGTACTTC
CASSYRSPQETQYF
>.|TRBJ1-2|TRBV5-6|.
TGTGCCAGCAGCCCGGGACACCGTGACTATGGCTACACCTTC
CASSPGHRDYGYTF
>TRBD2|TRBJ2-7|TRBV7-8|few
TGTGCCAGCAGCGCCCTGACTAGCGTAAACTACGAGCAGTACTTC
CASSALTSVNYEQYF